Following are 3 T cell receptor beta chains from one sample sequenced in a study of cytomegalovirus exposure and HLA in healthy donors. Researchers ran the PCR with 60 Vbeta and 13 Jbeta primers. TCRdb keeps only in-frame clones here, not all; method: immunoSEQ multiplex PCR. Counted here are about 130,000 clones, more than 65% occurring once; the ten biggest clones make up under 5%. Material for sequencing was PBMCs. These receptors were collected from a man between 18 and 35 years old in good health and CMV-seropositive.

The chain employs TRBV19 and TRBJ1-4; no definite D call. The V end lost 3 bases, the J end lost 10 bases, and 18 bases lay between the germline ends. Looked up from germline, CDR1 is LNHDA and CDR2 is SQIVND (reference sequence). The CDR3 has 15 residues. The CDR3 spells CASSIRPSNSGKLFF. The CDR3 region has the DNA TGTGCCAGTAGTATCAGACCATCTAATTCAGGAAAACTGTTTTTT.

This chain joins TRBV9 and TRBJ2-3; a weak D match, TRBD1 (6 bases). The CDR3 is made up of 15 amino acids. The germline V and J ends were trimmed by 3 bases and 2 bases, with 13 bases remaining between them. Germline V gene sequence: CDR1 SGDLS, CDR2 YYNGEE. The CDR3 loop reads CASSAVGAITDTQYF. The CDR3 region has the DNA TGTGCCAGCAGCGCGGTGGGGGCCATCACAGATACGCAGTATTTT.

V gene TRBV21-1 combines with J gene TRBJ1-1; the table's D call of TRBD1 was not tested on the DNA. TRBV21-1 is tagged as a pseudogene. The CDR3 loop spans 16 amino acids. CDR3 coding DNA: TGTGCCAGCAGCAAAAGGGCAGGACAGGGAGGCACTGAAGCTTTCTTT. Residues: CASSKRAGQGGTEAFF.